The T cell receptor beta chain under discussion was sequenced for a study of Graves' ophthalmopathy and Graves' hyperthyroidism. Looking at the study overall: Hyperthyroidism qualified as stable when ophthalmopathy did not develop within 18 months of follow-up. Findings and caveats of the study: A majority of expanded thyroid clonotypes exceeding 0.001 frequency were likewise present in blood. The model's ophthalmopathy progression predictions had around 64% sensitivity and 72.22% specificity.

Certain patients, namely those with other autoimmune diseases, uncontrolled infections, pregnancy or lactation, were excluded. As the template, RNA transcripts were used to amplify TCR beta CDR3 regions. RT-PCR with HTBI primers came first, then second-round multiplex PCR. MiXCR, run by TCRdb on the multiplex PCR reads, gives a single entry per CDR3 protein. The sample contains a few hundred thousand distinct CDR3 sequences, roughly 40% of which appear only once. V lost 5 bases and J 5 bases, leaving 6 bases between the germline ends. The length of the CDR3 is 11 residues. Germline V gives CDR1 LGHNT, CDR2 FRNRAP. This clonotype appeared many times. Its antigen remains unidentified.

This TCR was recovered from an adult man with Graves' hyperthyroidism. The rearrangement uses TRBV12-5 and TRBJ2-5; D gene uncertain. What was sequenced was peripheral blood or thyroid tissue (not recorded which). The CDR3 bases are TGTGCTAGTGGTGGACGGGAGACCCAGTACTTC. It translates to CASGGRETQYF.